This entry lists 9 T cell receptor beta chains sequenced from one sample in a study of T cells in Graves' hyperthyroidism and ophthalmopathy. RNA transcripts yielded amplified TCR beta CDR3 regions. An initial round of RT-PCR targeting the TCR CDR3 relied on the HTBI primer set. TCRdb processed the multiplex PCR reads anew with MiXCR; each CDR3 protein has one entry. The sample shows about 99,000 distinct CDR3 sequences, 45% to 50% of them seen only once. Material: blood. The receptor source for this set is a man between 40 and 49 years old with Graves' hyperthyroidism.

This clonotype was counted many times. The J gene is TRBJ2-3, the V gene TRBV20-1; the match to TRBD2 covers 8 bases. Germline V gene lookup returns CDR1 DFQATT and CDR2 SNEGSKA (reference sequence). This CDR3 comprises 16 residues. Unmatched junction bases numbered 16, after V lost 0 bases and J lost 11 bases. CDR3 protein: CSAREARTGGPEKQYF. CDR3 bases: TGCAGTGCTAGAGAGGCCCGGACGGGAGGGCCTGAAAAGCAGTATTTT.

This chain links TRBV3-1 with TRBJ1-3, with 8 bases fitting TRBD1. The CDR3 totals 15 residues. The germline V gene has CDR1 LGHDT and CDR2 YNNKEL (reference sequence). Losses at the gene ends were 6 bases for V and 4 bases for J; bases not matched to a gene: 8. The CDR3 spells CASSRTGLRGNTIYF. The DNA of the CDR3 is TGTGCCAGCAGTAGGACAGGGTTGCGGGGAAACACCATATATTTT.

The chain couples TRBV2 to TRBJ2-2, with 7 bases aligning to TRBD2. From germline, CDR1 is SNHLY and CDR2 FYNNEI. J lost 6 bases, V lost 2 bases, and 0 bases had no gene match. This CDR3 has 13 residues. The CDR3 nucleotides read TGTGCCAGCAGTGAACGGGGGGCCGGGGAGCTGTTTTTT. Translated, it gives CASSERGAGELFF.

Turning to this clonotype: A much larger clone sits a single nucleotide away, making a read error possible. V is TRBV4-1 and J is TRBJ2-2; no definite D call. CDR1 is MGHRA, CDR2 YSYEKL, per germline. The CDR3 is 14 amino acids. Here the CDR3 reads CTSKAELNTGELFF. The CDR3 DNA follows: TGCACCAGCAAGGCCGAACTGAACACCGGGGAGCTGTTTTTT.

There are many counts of this clonotype. V usage is TRBV6-5 and J usage is TRBJ2-5; 10 bases line up with TRBD1. V trimming: 7 bases; J trimming: 5 bases; junction bases outside the gene matches: 10. The length of the CDR3 is 15 residues. Germline CDR1 and CDR2: MNHEY and SVGAGI. The CDR3 loop is CASNSWGQGRETQYF. The CDR3 region has the DNA TGTGCCAGCAACTCCTGGGGACAGGGGAGGGAGACCCAGTACTTC.

DNA for the CDR3: TGTGCCAGCAGTTACGTCTCAGGGGTAGCGTGGGCCTGCGAGCAGTACTTC. Translation: CASSYVSGVAWACEQYF. V gene TRBV6-6 combines with J gene TRBJ2-7; weak D call: TRBD1 (6 bases). V was clipped by 2 bases and J by 6 bases, with 23 bases between them. Per the germline V gene, CDR1 is MNHNY and CDR2 is SVGAGI (reference sequence). There are 17 residues in the CDR3.

Notes on this clonotype: One base away lies a much larger clone, so this may be a sequencing read error. Because the CDR3 is missing its conserved closing phenylalanine or tryptophan, this is likely a read error. The limits of the CDR3 on the DNA are not certain, so only TCRdb's listed CDR3 is given. This chain links TRBV9 with TRBJ2-1. The CDR3 length equals 15 residues, ends included. CDR1 SGDLS and CDR2 YYNGEE come from the germline V gene. The CDR3 is CASSASGISYNEQSS.

This clonotype came up many times. The V and J genes are TRBV29-1 and TRBJ1-1; weak D call: TRBD1 (5 bases). Germline V gene lookup returns CDR1 SQVTM and CDR2 ANQGSEA. The CDR3 has 13 amino acids. V lost 4 bases, J lost 0 bases, and 9 bases lay in between. The CDR3 sequence: CSVVTDMNTEAFF. CDR3 DNA sequence: TGCAGCGTTGTGACGGACATGAACACTGAAGCTTTCTTT.

Ten or more counts support this clonotype. The chain joins TRBV6-5 to TRBJ1-1; a possible D gene is TRBD1 (6 bases). V was pared by 0 bases and J by 4 bases, with 6 bases between. The CDR3 covers 13 residues. Germline V CDR1 and CDR2: MNHEY, SVGAGI. Here the CDR3 DNA reads TGTGCCAGCAGTTACTCGGGGGCCACTGAAGCTTTCTTT. Its translation: CASSYSGATEAFF.